This T cell receptor (beta chain) is from a study of beta chain features in type 1 diabetes (dated by TCRdb to about 2018). As for the study more broadly: Mean age, gender distribution, total cell number and subset yield were not different between patients and healthy donors. Whereas all 28 donors provided naive and central memory subsets, regulatory and stem cell-like memory subsets were isolated from just 8 patients and roughly 8 healthy donors. The study compared the TCRB repertoires of sorted circulating CD4+ T cell subsets in recently diagnosed type 1 diabetes patients with those in matched healthy donors. A total of 107,917,701 sorted cells were examined across all samples, and the number of cells per subset was strongly correlated with RNA yield.

This clone was found a few times. Its recognized antigen is unknown. No much larger clonotype is one base removed from it; base qualities were not supplied. The CDR3 spans 14 residues, from the cysteine through the phenylalanine. The entry retains the CDR3 DNA only, 42 bases that are in frame from base 1. V and J lose 4 bases and 4 bases, and a span of 10 bases separates them. Reading the germline V gene gives CDR1 MGHDK and CDR2 SYGVNS. All of the isolated RNA was reverse transcribed with the High Capacity cDNA Reverse Transcription Kit, so expressed TCRB transcripts were sequenced. Naive, central memory and regulatory T cell samples underwent deep immunoSEQ sequencing, averaging approximately 3.3 million total reads per sample. After sorted cells were lysed in RLT buffer, RNA was extracted with DNase-treated RNeasy Micro or Mini kits, with the choice depending on cell number. To prevent cross-contamination, each cell subset was processed individually, whereas patient and healthy donor samples were processed jointly. TCRB sequences were amplified from cDNA with the immunoSEQ multiplex PCR, producing 87-bp fragments spanning the CDR3 region. Sequencing of the amplicons was done on the Illumina HiSeq platform. In the paper's pipeline: PCR bias was computationally corrected using synthetic template baselines, reads within Hamming distance 2 were collapsed, and singletons that could not be merged were discarded. By aligning reads against IMGT, V, D and J genes, CDR3 length, and insertions or deletions at six rearrangement sites were assigned. Within each subset, clonotype counts were normalized to sorted cell number, after which true diversity and Gini coefficients were computed with the tcR R package. The overlap coefficient, calculated on TCRB nucleotide sequences, was used to quantify repertoire sharing. The table comes from immuneACCESS by way of TCRdb, which keeps in-frame sequences with V and J called. Part of the clones is missing from these tables; in studies checked, under half for an unresolved V gene and the rest for unknown reasons. From that table come the V and J calls and clone size; the DNA was used to work out D and trimming. A total of around 320,000 clones appear in this sample, roughly 15% of them only once. The biggest ten clones account for 6.7% of the sample.

From each donor, a single peripheral blood sample of around 120 mL on average was drawn into heparinised tubes. A BD FACSAria II was used to sort naive, central memory, regulatory and stem cell-like memory CD4+ T cells with a panel that included CD45RO, CCR7, CD25, CD127, CD95 and CD27. Purity was above 95% for every sorted population. PBMCs were isolated immediately by Lymphoprep density gradient centrifugation and stained directly without culture. To minimize batch effects, samples were stained and sorted in pairs, one healthy donor with one patient per experiment. General study outcomes and caveats: A moderate but significant shortening of TCRB CDR3 length was observed in type 1 diabetes patients in all four CD4+ subsets. At VDJ recombination sites, patients with type 1 diabetes made fewer insertions and deleted more nucleotides, a pattern implying thymic rearrangement abnormalities. PCR might favor shorter templates, but patient and control samples were amplified and corrected together, so any skew would affect both groups equally. Because cDNA was sequenced instead of genomic DNA, activated cells with high expression could be over-represented, although the groups did not differ in activation or CD3 levels. Because the HLA sub-analyses included only small numbers of individuals, any influence of HLA type on TCRB rearrangement was left unresolved. Naive, central memory and regulatory TCRB repertoires appeared to be more alike among patients than among healthy donors.

Recombination joined TRBV25-1 with TRBJ1-4; no D gene is confidently identified. What was sequenced was central memory CD4+ T cells from blood. The receptor's source is a man aged 25-45 years in good health. The CDR3 amino acid sequence is: CASSGLRDNEKLFF. In nucleotide form, the sequence is TGTGCCAGCAGTGGTCTCAGAGATAATGAAAAACTGTTTTTT. Extended through the reference TRBV25-1 and TRBJ1-4 proteins, this CDR3 yields the full variable domain: EADIYQTPRYLVIGTGKKITLECSQTMGHDKMYWYQQDPGMELHLIHYSYGVNSTEKGDLSSESTVSRIRTEHFPLTLESARPSHTSQYLCASSGLRDNEKLFFGSGTQLSVL.